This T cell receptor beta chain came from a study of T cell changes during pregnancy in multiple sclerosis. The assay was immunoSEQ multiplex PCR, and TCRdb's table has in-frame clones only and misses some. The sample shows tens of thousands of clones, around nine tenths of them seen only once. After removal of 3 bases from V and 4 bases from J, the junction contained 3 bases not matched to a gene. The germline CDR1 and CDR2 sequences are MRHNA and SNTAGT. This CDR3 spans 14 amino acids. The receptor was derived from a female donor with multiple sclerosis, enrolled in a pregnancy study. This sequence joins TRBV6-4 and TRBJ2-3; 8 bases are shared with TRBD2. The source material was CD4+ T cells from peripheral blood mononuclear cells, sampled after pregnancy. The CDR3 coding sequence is TGTGCCAGCAGTGAAGCGGGGGAATCAGATACGCAGTATTTT. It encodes CASSEAGESDTQYF.